The present T cell receptor beta chain was sequenced within a study of Tregs in tolerant kidney transplant recipients. The assay was immunoSEQ multiplex PCR, and TCRdb's table has in-frame clones only and misses some. The sample contains about 64,000 clones, roughly 98% of which appear only once. General study points: Activated donor B cell expansion appeared to reveal the most relevant donor-specific TCRbeta repertoire.

The CDR3 totals 13 residues. Germline V gives CDR1 SQVTM, CDR2 ANQGSEA. The V and J ends lost 0 bases and 9 bases respectively, with 11 bases between them. In the case of this clone: The antigen is not known.

Thawed PBMCs were rested overnight at 37°C with approximately 190 IU/ml IL-2 before regulatory T cell sorting. This specimen was Tregs from blood, taken before the transplant. V usage is TRBV29-1 and J usage is TRBJ1-4, with no clear D. This receptor was obtained from a human donor who received a combined kidney and bone marrow transplant. The CDR3 spells CSVEDGQRKKLFF. The CDR3 DNA reads as TGCAGCGTTGAAGATGGGCAACGTAAAAAACTGTTTTTT. Drawing the rest from reference TRBV29-1 and TRBJ1-4, the complete variable domain is SAVISQKPSRDICQRGTSLTIQCQVDSQVTMMFWYRQQPGQSLTLIATANQGSEATYESGFVIDKFPISRPNLTFSTLTVSNMSPEDSSIYLCSVEDGQRKKLFFGSGTQLSVL.